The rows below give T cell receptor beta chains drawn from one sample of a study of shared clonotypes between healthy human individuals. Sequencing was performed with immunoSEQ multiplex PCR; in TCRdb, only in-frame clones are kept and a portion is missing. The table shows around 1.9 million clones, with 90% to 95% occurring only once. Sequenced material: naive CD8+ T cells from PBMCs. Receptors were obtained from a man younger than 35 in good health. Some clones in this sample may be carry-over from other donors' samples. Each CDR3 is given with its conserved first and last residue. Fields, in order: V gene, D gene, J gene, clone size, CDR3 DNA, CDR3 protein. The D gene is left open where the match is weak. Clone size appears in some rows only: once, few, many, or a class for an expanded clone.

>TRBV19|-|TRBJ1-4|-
TGTGCCAGTAGTATGCGTGGGCCGCCCAATGAAAAACTGTTTTTT
CASSMRGPPNEKLFF
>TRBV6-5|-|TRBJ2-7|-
TGTGCCAGCAGTCCCCGACTGGCGGGGATCTACGAGCAGTACTTC
CASSPRLAGIYEQYF
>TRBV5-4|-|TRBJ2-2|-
TGTGCCAGCAGCTTCGGCGAGTTTGACACCGGGGAGCTGTTTTTT
CASSFGEFDTGELFF
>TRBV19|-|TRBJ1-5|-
TGTGCCAGTAGTATGTCCAGGGGCGTCAATCAGCCCCAGCATTTT
CASSMSRGVNQPQHF
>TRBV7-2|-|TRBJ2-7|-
TGTGCCAGCAGCTTCGGAGGAGTAGGCGCCTACGAGCAGTACTTC
CASSFGGVGAYEQYF
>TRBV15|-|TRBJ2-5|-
TGTGCCACAATGGACAGAAGCCCAGAGACCCAGTACTTC
CATMDRSPETQYF
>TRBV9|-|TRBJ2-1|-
TGTGCCAGCAGCCCCACGTACGCCGACCTCAATGAGCAGTTCTTC
CASSPTYADLNEQFF
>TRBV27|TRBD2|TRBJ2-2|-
TGTGCCAGCAGTTACCTAGCGGGAGTGCCCGGGGAGCTGTTTTTT
CASSYLAGVPGELFF
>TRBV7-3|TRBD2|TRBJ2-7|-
TGTGCCAGCAGCTTAAGAGCGGGAGAGCCCTACGAGCAGTACTTC
CASSLRAGEPYEQYF
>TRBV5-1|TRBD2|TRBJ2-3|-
TGCGCCAGCAGCTTGGGACTAGCGGGACGCACAGATACGCAGTATTTT
CASSLGLAGRTDTQYF
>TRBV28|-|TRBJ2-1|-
TGTGCCAGCAGGCGTTATGCGGTATACAATGAGCAGTTCTTC
CASRRYAVYNEQFF
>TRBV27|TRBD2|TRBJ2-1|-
TGTGCCAGCAGTTCCACTAGCGGGAGGGCCTCCTACAATGAGCAGTTCTTC
CASSSTSGRASYNEQFF
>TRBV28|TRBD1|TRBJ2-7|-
TGTGCCAGCAGTTTGGTGGGACAGGGGGCCTACGAGCAGTACTTC
CASSLVGQGAYEQYF
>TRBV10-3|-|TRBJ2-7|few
TGTGCCATCAGTGAGGGTCCCGAGCAGTACTTC
CAISEGPEQYF
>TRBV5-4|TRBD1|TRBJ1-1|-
TGTGCCAGCAGTTACGGTCCGGGACAGGGCATAACTGAAGCTTTCTTT
CASSYGPGQGITEAFF
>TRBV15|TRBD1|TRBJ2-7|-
TGTGCCACCCTGCCTGACAGGGGATCCTACGAGCAGTACTTC
CATLPDRGSYEQYF
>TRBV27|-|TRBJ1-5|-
TGTGCCAGCAGGACGACCGGGACGGAAGGTCAGCCCCAGCATTTT
CASRTTGTEGQPQHF
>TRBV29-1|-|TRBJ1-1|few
TGCAGCGCCGCTGGGGGAATGAACACTGAAGCTTTCTTT
CSAAGGMNTEAFF
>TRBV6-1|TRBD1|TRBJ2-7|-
TGTGCCAGCAGCGAAATTACAGGGGACCCCTACGAGCAGTACTTC
CASSEITGDPYEQYF
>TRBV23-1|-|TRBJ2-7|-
TGCGCCAGCAGTCATAACACGGACAGTCCCTACGAGCAGTACTTC
CASSHNTDSPYEQYF
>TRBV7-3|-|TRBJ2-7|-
TGTGCCAGCAGCCGAGGGGGTAGGAACGAGCAGTACTTC
CASSRGGRNEQYF
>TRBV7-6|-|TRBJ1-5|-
TGTGCCAGCAGCAGTTATAGCAATCAGCCCCAGCATTTT
CASSSYSNQPQHF
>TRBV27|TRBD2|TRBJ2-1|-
TGTGCCAGCAGTTTTCTAGCGGGATCGACCTACAATGAGCAGTTCTTC
CASSFLAGSTYNEQFF
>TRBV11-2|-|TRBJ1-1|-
TGTGCCAGCAGGATCAGATCTTGGGGGGGAGGCACTGAAGCTTTCTTT
CASRIRSWGGGTEAFF
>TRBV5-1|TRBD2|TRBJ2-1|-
TGCGCCAGCACAAGCCCGACGGGCGGGAGTTTTAATGAGCAGTTCTTC
CASTSPTGGSFNEQFF
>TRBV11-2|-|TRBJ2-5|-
TGTGCCAGCAGCGAAACTCGACGCTTCCAAGAGACCCAGTACTTC
CASSETRRFQETQYF
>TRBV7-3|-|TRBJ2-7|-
TGTGCCAGCAGCTTCGGGACTCGTTCCGAGCAGTACTTC
CASSFGTRSEQYF
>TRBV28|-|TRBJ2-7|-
TGTGCCAGCAGTTTCCCAGGGAGGTACGAGCAGTACTTC
CASSFPGRYEQYF
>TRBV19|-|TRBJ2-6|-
TGTGCCTCCGCAAGCTCTGGGGCCAACGTCCTGACTTTC
CASASSGANVLTF
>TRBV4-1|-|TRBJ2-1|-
TGCGCCAGCAGCCAGGCGATCCCCCGAAGGTCCTACAATGAGCAGTTCTTC
CASSQAIPRRSYNEQFF
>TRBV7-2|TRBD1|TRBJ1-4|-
TGTGCCAGCAGCCTCAACAGGGGGCGCGATGAAAAACTGTTTTTT
CASSLNRGRDEKLFF
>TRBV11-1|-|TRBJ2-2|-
TGTGCCAGCAGCCCGGGACCGACAAGGTGGACCGGGGAGCTGTTTTTT
CASSPGPTRWTGELFF
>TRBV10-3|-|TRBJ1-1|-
TGTGCCATCAGTGAATCCTGGGAAAGGTTGAACACTGAAGCTTTCTTT
CAISESWERLNTEAFF
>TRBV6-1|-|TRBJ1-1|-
TGTGCCAGCAGTGCGCGGATCAAAAACACTGAAGCTTTCTTT
CASSARIKNTEAFF
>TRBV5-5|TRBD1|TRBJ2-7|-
TGTGCCAGCAGTACCGGGACAGGGTCCTACGAGCAGTACTTC
CASSTGTGSYEQYF
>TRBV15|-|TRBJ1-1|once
TGTGCCACCAGCAGAGGCGCAGGGTGGAACACTGAAGCTTTCTTT
CATSRGAGWNTEAFF
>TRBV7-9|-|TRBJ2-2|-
TGTGCCAGCAGCATTATTCCGTTAAGTAGCGCCGGGGAGCTGTTTTTT
CASSIIPLSSAGELFF
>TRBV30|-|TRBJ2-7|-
TGTGCCTGGAATTACGGGCCAGGCGGCGAGCAGTACTTC
CAWNYGPGGEQYF
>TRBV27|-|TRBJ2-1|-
TGTGCCAGCAGTTTTCCTGACATCTCCAATGAGCAGTTCTTC
CASSFPDISNEQFF
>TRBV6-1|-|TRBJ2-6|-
TGTGCCAGCAGTGCCTTCCGGCCCTCTGGGGCCAACGTCCTGACTTTC
CASSAFRPSGANVLTF
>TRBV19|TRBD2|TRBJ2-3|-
TGTGCTTCCAGGGGGGGACTAGCGGGCCCTAATACGCAGTATTTT
CASRGGLAGPNTQYF
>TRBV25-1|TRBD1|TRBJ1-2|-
TGTGCCAGCAGTGGATGGGACAGGAGGAGTGAAAACTATGGCTACACCTTC
CASSGWDRRSENYGYTF
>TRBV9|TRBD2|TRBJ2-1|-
TGTGCCAGCAGCGTAGAGGGGACTAGCGGTAGTGAGCAGTTCTTC
CASSVEGTSGSEQFF
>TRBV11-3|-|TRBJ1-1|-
TGTGCCAGCAGCTTAGATAGGAACACTGAAGCTTTCTTT
CASSLDRNTEAFF
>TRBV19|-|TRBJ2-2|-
TGTGCCAGTCACACAGGGTACCCTACCGGGGAGCTGTTTTTT
CASHTGYPTGELFF
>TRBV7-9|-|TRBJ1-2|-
TGTGCCAGCAACTCTAGGGCGGGTGTCTATGGCTACACCTTC
CASNSRAGVYGYTF
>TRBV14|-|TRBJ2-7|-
TGTGCCAGCAGCCTCCAGATAGGAAACGAGCAGTACTTC
CASSLQIGNEQYF
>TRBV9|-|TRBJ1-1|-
TGTGCCAGCAGCGTACAGTGGGGGGCCGGAACTGAAGCTTTCTTT
CASSVQWGAGTEAFF
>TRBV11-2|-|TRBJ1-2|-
TGTGCCAGCAGCGTAGGGGATGGCTACACCTTC
CASSVGDGYTF
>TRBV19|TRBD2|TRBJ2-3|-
TGTGCCAGTAGTCCGCGACTAGCGGCGTCGGCATATACGCAGTATTTT
CASSPRLAASAYTQYF
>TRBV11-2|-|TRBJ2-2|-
TGTGCCAGCAGCCTCTCTCCGAGTAAGGGCCAGAACACCGGGGAGCTGTTTTTT
CASSLSPSKGQNTGELFF